This TCR beta chain originates from a study of shared clonotypes between healthy human individuals. Study context: CD4 naive and memory got three plates each, CD8 naive two, CD8 memory one.

Germline CDR1 and CDR2: MNHEY and SVGAGI. The CDR3 covers 15 residues. Study outcomes and limitations: Clonotypes which were not shared had lower generation probabilities than clonotypes that all four donors shared. Rarefaction showed that sequencing of sorted subsets was incomplete (despite large depth). For naive CD4 cells, around 5.1% of clonotypes were shared across a handful of donors.

The protocol was immunoSEQ multiplex PCR, while the TCRdb copy is restricted to in-frame clones and leaves out a portion. The sample yields around 120,000 clones, just over 65% seen once. This clone was seen only a few times. Antigen unknown. The clonotype originates from a woman younger than 45 in good health. The V and J genes are TRBV6-5 and TRBJ2-5, with 9 bases identical to TRBD1. The J call may be mistaken, given a closer DNA end match to TRBJ2-7. Source material: memory CD8+ T cells sorted from blood. Described subset: CD45RO+ cells pooled with CCR7-negative TemRA cells. The CDR3 DNA reads as TGTGCCAGCAGTTACTCGACAGGGGGTCCTTACGAGCAGTACTTC. As protein: CASSYSTGGPYEQYF.